The present T cell receptor (beta chain) was sequenced within a study of T cell changes during pregnancy in multiple sclerosis. Sequencing was performed with immunoSEQ multiplex PCR; in TCRdb, only in-frame clones are kept and a portion is missing. The sample has about 94,000 clones; over 85% are singletons. This CDR3 region has 13 residues. Germline loops: CDR1 SEHNR, CDR2 FQNEAQ (reference sequence). The junction had 4 bases not matched to a gene; V was cut back by 5 bases and J by 3 bases. The source material was peripheral blood, sampled after pregnancy. This TCR derives from a female donor with multiple sclerosis, enrolled in a pregnancy study. V gene TRBV7-9 combines with J gene TRBJ2-7; 7 nucleotides agree with TRBD1. The CDR3 protein is CASSQQGNYEQYF. CDR3 DNA: TGTGCCAGCAGCCAACAGGGGAACTACGAGCAGTACTTC.